One sample yielded the 29 T cell receptor beta chains listed below, sequenced in a study of monozygotic twins with inflammatory bowel disease. TCRdb processed the 5' RACE reads again and assigns one entry to each CDR3 protein, with no DNA. The data include 80,000 or so distinct CDR3 sequences; the top ten clones carry about 8%. Sequencing was done on a sample of blood. These receptors were collected from a human donor with ulcerative colitis or Crohn's disease, or a healthy co-twin of an affected twin (not recorded which).

V gene TRBV6-2 or TRBV6-3 combines with J gene TRBJ1-5; TCRdb lists TRBD1, though no DNA is available to test this call. Per the germline V gene, CDR1 is MNHEY and CDR2 is SVGEGT. CDR3 size: 15 residues. The CDR3 is CASSPLGGADQPQHF.

The gene calls are TRBV5-1 and TRBJ1-1; there is no DNA to check the TCRdb D call of TRBD1. This CDR3 spans 16 amino acids. The germline CDR1 and CDR2 sequences are SGHRS and YFSETQ. The CDR3 loop is CASSFQGPRGSAEAFF.

This chain connects TRBV7-2 to TRBJ2-3; TCRdb outputs TRBD1, but without DNA this stays unchecked. The CDR3 totals 15 residues. The germline V gene encodes CDR1 SGHTA and CDR2 FQGNSA. CDR3: CASSLFRGGVDTQYF.

Here the CDR3 reads CASSPAGLSLYEQYF. The chain joins TRBV10-2 to TRBJ2-7; without DNA, the TCRdb call of TRBD2 cannot be checked. The CDR3 covers 15 residues. Germline V CDR1 and CDR2: WSHSY, SAAADI.

V usage is TRBV7-6 and J usage is TRBJ2-3. The CDR3 consists of 16 residues. Per the germline V gene, CDR1 is SGHVS and CDR2 is FNYEAQ. CDR3 loop: CASSPSSGASTDTQYF.

CDR3 in amino acids: CASQQVGIPSTDTQYF. The V gene is TRBV6-1, the J gene TRBJ2-3; absent DNA, TCRdb's TRBD1 call cannot be checked. Germline lookup yields CDR1 MNHNS and CDR2 SASEGT. CDR3 size: 16 residues.

The chain links TRBV7-2 to TRBJ2-3; TCRdb names TRBD1, which stays unverified in the absence of DNA. From germline, CDR1 is SGHTA and CDR2 FQGNSA. This CDR3 is 15 amino acids long. Here the CDR3 reads CASERGPFSTDTQYF.

This sequence joins TRBV3-1 and TRBJ2-1; the TCRdb call, TRBD2, lacks DNA for checking. Germline CDR1 is LGHDT and CDR2 is YNNKEL (reference sequence). The CDR3 loop spans 18 amino acids. This chain's CDR3 is CASSQERGGGHTYNEQFF.

The rearrangement joins TRBV6-6 to TRBJ1-1; without DNA, the TCRdb call of TRBD1 cannot be checked. The CDR3 sequence is 14 residues long. The germline V gene has CDR1 MNHNY and CDR2 SVGAGI (reference sequence). This CDR3 reads CASSRWTGDTEAFF.

The chain uses TRBV20-1 and TRBJ2-3. CDR3 length: 15 residues. Germline assignment: CDR1 DFQATT and CDR2 SNEGSKA (reference sequence). CDR3 amino acids: CSASNDFLGTDTQYF.

CDR3 residues: CSARAGTYNEQFF. V and J are TRBV20-1 and TRBJ2-1. Germline values: CDR1 DFQATT, CDR2 SNEGSKA (reference sequence). This CDR3 comprises 13 residues.

V gene TRBV14 combines with J gene TRBJ1-2; without DNA, the TCRdb call of TRBD1 cannot be checked. The CDR3 consists of 16 residues. Germline loops: CDR1 SGHDN, CDR2 FVKESK. CDR3 region: CASSQEGGTPRIGYTF.

This sequence joins TRBV5-4 and TRBJ2-3. Germline CDR1 is SGHNT and CDR2 is YYREEE (reference sequence). CDR3 length equals 16 residues. CDR3 loop: CASSLEILAGTDTQYF.

The J gene is TRBJ1-4, the V gene TRBV18. There are 14 residues in the CDR3. The germline V gene has CDR1 KGHSH and CDR2 LQKENI. Here the CDR3 reads CASSPLGSGEKLFF.

The gene calls are TRBV5-1 and TRBJ1-1; TCRdb's D call of TRBD1 is untestable without DNA. Looked up from germline, CDR1 is SGHRS and CDR2 is YFSETQ. This CDR3 has 14 amino acids. This chain's CDR3 is CASSTMDRATEAFF. Combining the CDR3 with reference TRBV5-1 and TRBJ1-1 gives the whole variable domain KAGVTQTPRYLIKTRGQQVTLSCSPISGHRSVSWYQQTPGQGLQFLFEYFSETQRNKGNFPGRFSGRQFSNSRSEMNVSTLELGDSALYLCASSTMDRATEAFFGQGTRLTVV.

This chain links TRBV6-1 with TRBJ2-2; TCRdb returns TRBD1, unconfirmable since there is no DNA. Per the germline V gene, CDR1 is MNHNS and CDR2 is SASEGT. The CDR3 spans 14 residues. The CDR3 sequence: CASRTGGNTGELFF.

This sequence joins TRBV5-1 and TRBJ2-7; absent DNA, TCRdb's TRBD1 call cannot be checked. From germline, CDR1 is SGHRS and CDR2 YFSETQ. The CDR3 extends over 14 amino acids. CDR3 region: CASTPGAGGNEQYF.

The rearrangement joins TRBV6-5 to TRBJ2-1; there is no DNA to check the TCRdb D call of TRBD1. This CDR3 is 13 amino acids long. The V gene's germline CDR1 is MNHEY and CDR2 SVGAGI. The CDR3 loop reads CASSYDSYNEQFF.

The V call is TRBV5-1, the J call TRBJ1-4. The CDR3 consists of 14 residues. Looked up from germline, CDR1 is SGHRS and CDR2 is YFSETQ. CDR3 sequence reads: CASSLGGGESKLFF.

The CDR3 protein is CASSPRQGRGEQYF. V gene TRBV5-6 combines with J gene TRBJ2-7; with no DNA, the TCRdb D assignment of TRBD1 cannot be verified. From germline, CDR1 is SGHDT and CDR2 YYEEEE. The CDR3 loop spans 14 amino acids.

This chain uses TRBV27 with TRBJ1-1; TCRdb selects TRBD1, and the lack of DNA leaves this call unchecked. Per the germline V gene, CDR1 is MNHEY and CDR2 is SMNVEV (reference sequence). The CDR3 loop spans 16 amino acids. The CDR3 loop reads CASSPGMVAGDTEAFF.

The chain combines TRBV4-1 with TRBJ1-5; without DNA, the TCRdb call of TRBD1 cannot be checked. CDR3 length: 17 residues. Germline CDR1 and CDR2: MGHRA and YSYEKL. The CDR3 sequence: CASSQDGTGSSNQPQHF.

The chain recombines TRBV7-9 with TRBJ1-1; TCRdb's D call, TRBD1, is unchecked because there is no DNA. There are 12 residues in the CDR3. The germline gives CDR1 SEHNR, CDR2 FQNEAQ (reference sequence). CDR3: CASRSSQGSAFF.

This chain uses TRBV7-2 with TRBJ2-7; checking the TCRdb D call of TRBD1 is not possible without DNA. This CDR3 is 12 amino acids long. Germline V gene sequence: CDR1 SGHTA, CDR2 FQGNSA. CDR3 residues: CASSSRTGEQYF.

The chain uses TRBV6-1 and TRBJ2-2; TCRdb returns TRBD2, unconfirmable since there is no DNA. This CDR3 has 15 residues. Germline V gene sequence: CDR1 MNHNS, CDR2 SASEGT. The CDR3 here is CASRGTSGGIGELFF.

The chain has TRBV20-1 and TRBJ1-5; no DNA is available, so the TRBD1 call from TCRdb remains unchecked. Germline V lookup: CDR1 DFQATT, CDR2 SNEGSKA (reference sequence). CDR3 length equals 15 residues. The CDR3 sequence is CSASIGPGGFQPQHF.

The chain uses TRBV20-1 and TRBJ1-2. The germline V gene has CDR1 DFQATT and CDR2 SNEGSKA (reference sequence). The CDR3 is 13 residues long. CDR3 protein: CSARGGINYGYTF.

The J gene is TRBJ2-7, the V gene TRBV15; TCRdb calls TRBD2, which cannot be checked without DNA. Per germline, CDR1 LNHNV and CDR2 YYDKDF (reference sequence). CDR3 length equals 15 residues. CDR3 region: CATSGGLAGGREQYF.

The rearrangement uses TRBV4-2 and TRBJ2-3. Germline CDR1 is LGHNA and CDR2 is YNFKEQ. The CDR3 runs to 13 residues. CDR3 sequence: CASSLDSGDTQYF.